The clone carrying this TCR beta chain was observed a single time. These data are taken from a study of OX40 agonist ivuxolimab in advanced cancers. Germline-derived CDR1 and CDR2 are MDHEN and SYDVKM. Losses at the gene ends were 1 base for V and 2 bases for J; bases not matched to a gene: 7. CDR3 length: 17 residues. Profiling relied on immunoSEQ multiplex PCR, and the TCRdb table lists in-frame clones only, not all of them. The sample holds tens of thousands of clones, approximately 90% seen once. The receptor's source is an adult with an advanced solid tumor such as melanoma, head and neck, liver or kidney cancer. This material consisted of CD4+ or CD8+ T cells sorted from blood, taken in a trial of the OX40 agonist ivuxolimab. V usage is TRBV28 and J usage is TRBJ2-5, with TRBD2 matching 10 bases. CDR3 sequence: CASSLFLAGVEQETQYF. The CDR3 DNA reads as TGTGCCAGCAGTTTATTTCTAGCGGGAGTGGAACAAGAGACCCAGTACTTC.